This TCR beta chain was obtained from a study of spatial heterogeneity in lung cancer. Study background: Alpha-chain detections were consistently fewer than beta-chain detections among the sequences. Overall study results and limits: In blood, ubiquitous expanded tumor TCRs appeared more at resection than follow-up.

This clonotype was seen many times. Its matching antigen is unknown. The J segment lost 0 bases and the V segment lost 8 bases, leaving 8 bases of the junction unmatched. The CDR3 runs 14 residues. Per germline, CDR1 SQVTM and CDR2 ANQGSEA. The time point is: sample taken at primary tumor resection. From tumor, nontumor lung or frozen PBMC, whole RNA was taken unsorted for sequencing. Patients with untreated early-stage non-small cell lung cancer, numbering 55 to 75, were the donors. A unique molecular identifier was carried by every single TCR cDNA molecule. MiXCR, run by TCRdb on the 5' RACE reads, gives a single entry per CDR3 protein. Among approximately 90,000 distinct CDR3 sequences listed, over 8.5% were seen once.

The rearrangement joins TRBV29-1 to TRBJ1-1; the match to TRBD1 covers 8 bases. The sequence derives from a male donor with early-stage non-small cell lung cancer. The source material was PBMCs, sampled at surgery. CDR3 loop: CSSAGGAMNTEAFF. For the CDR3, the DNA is TGCAGCTCTGCAGGGGGCGCGATGAACACTGAAGCTTTCTTT.